A selection of T cell receptor beta chains follows, all from one sample in a study of shared T cell receptors in the human thymus. Clones were sequenced by immunoSEQ multiplex PCR, and TCRdb holds only the in-frame ones, with some missing. The table records some 700,000 clones, approximately 83% of them present only once. The same sample was also used in a study of human thymus T cells.

The source material was thymocytes. These receptors all come from a girl under three years old with a congenital heart defect. The CDR3 runs from the conserved cysteine through the conserved F or W. A D gene is named only where the DNA matches it firmly. Clone size is not always given. Where it is, it says once, few, many or a class for expanded clones.

once TRBJ1-6 TRBV11-2 NA CASSEGVESSSYNSPLHF TGTGCCAGCAGCGAGGGGGTTGAGAGTAGTTCCTATAATTCACCCCTCCACTTT
few TRBJ1-1 TRBV6-5 NA CASYPRQDFTEAFF TGTGCCAGCTACCCCCGACAGGACTTTACGGAAGCTTTCTTT
NA TRBJ2-2 TRBV7-9 TRBD1 CASSSSLDRVKWRSGELFF TGTGCCAGCAGCTCGTCCTTGGACAGGGTAAAATGGAGGTCCGGGGAGCTGTTTTTT
NA TRBJ2-3 TRBV7-8 TRBD1 CASSFYRGSGDTQYF TGTGCCAGCAGCTTTTACAGGGGGTCGGGGGATACGCAGTATTTT
NA TRBJ1-2 TRBV19 NA CASSFRAAGEPYGYTF TGTGCCAGTAGTTTCAGGGCGGCAGGAGAGCCCTATGGCTACACCTTC
NA TRBJ1-2 TRBV6-6 TRBD1 CASSSWDRVVWGYTF TGTGCCAGCAGTTCGTGGGACAGGGTAGTGTGGGGCTACACCTTC
NA TRBJ1-1 TRBV4-1 NA CASSQGQTLNTEAFF TGCGCCAGCAGCCAAGGACAGACTTTGAACACTGAAGCTTTCTTT
once TRBJ1-4 TRBV30 TRBD1 CAWSACQGGGRSNEKLFF TGTGCCTGGAGTGCATGTCAGGGGGGCGGAAGGTCTAATGAAAAACTGTTTTTT
NA TRBJ1-2 TRBV28 NA CASSLESLTF TGTGCCAGCAGTTTAGAGAGCCTAACCTTC
NA TRBJ2-4 TRBV7-9 TRBD1 CASSFQTGGDDVGQYF TGTGCCAGCAGCTTCCAGACAGGGGGCGACGATGTGGGTCAGTACTTC
NA TRBJ2-1 TRBV6-1 NA CASSEEVGQGGYNEQFF TGTGCCAGCAGTGAAGAGGTGGGGCAGGGGGGCTACAATGAGCAGTTCTTC
NA TRBJ1-1 TRBV14 TRBD1 CASSQDGSRRDRGPEDGDTEAFF TGTGCCAGCAGCCAAGATGGCAGCCGGAGGGACAGGGGGCCAGAGGATGGGGACACTGAAGCTTTCTTT
NA TRBJ2-7 TRBV14 TRBD1 CASSRDDRDPCEQYF TGTGCCAGCAGCCGGGACGACAGGGACCCTTGCGAGCAGTACTTC
NA TRBJ2-2 TRBV10-2 TRBD1 CASSARNHRTGGTGELFF TGCGCCAGCAGTGCCCGGAATCATCGGACAGGGGGTACCGGGGAGCTGTTTTTT
NA TRBJ2-1 TRBV6-6 TRBD2 CASSRAGGPGEQFF TGTGCCAGCAGTCGAGCGGGGGGGCCAGGGGAGCAGTTCTTC
once TRBJ1-4 TRBV7-9 NA CASSYIKGMANEKLFF TGTGCCAGCAGCTACATAAAGGGGATGGCTAATGAAAAACTGTTTTTT
NA TRBJ2-2 TRBV27 NA CASSWGQGTVELFF TGTGCCAGCAGTTGGGGTCAGGGGACCGTAGAGCTGTTTTTT
NA TRBJ1-1 TRBV7-7 NA CDSSRRETEAFF TGTGACAGCAGCCGACGGGAGACTGAAGCTTTCTTT
few TRBJ2-5 TRBV7-9 TRBD2 CASSQAGGSPETQYF TGTGCCAGCAGTCAAGCGGGGGGGTCCCCAGAGACCCAGTACTTC
NA TRBJ1-2 TRBV7-2 NA CASSLSQVGENYGYTF TGTGCCAGCAGCTTATCTCAGGTGGGAGAAAACTATGGCTACACCTTC
NA TRBJ2-5 TRBV7-7 TRBD2 CASSLRGLGLAGGYQETQYF TGTGCTAGCAGCTTACGCGGACTAGGACTAGCGGGGGGGTACCAAGAGACCCAGTACTTC
NA TRBJ2-2 TRBV4-3 NA CASSQEEGGTGELFF TGCGCCAGCAGCCAAGAGGAAGGGGGCACCGGGGAGCTGTTTTTT
few TRBJ1-1 TRBV18 TRBD1 CASSPVRTGDTEAFF TGTGCCAGCTCACCCGTAAGGACAGGGGACACTGAAGCTTTCTTT
NA TRBJ2-1 TRBV11-3 TRBD2 CASSLKPIAGGVNEQFF TGTGCCAGCAGCTTAAAACCTATTGCGGGGGGGGTCAATGAGCAGTTCTTC
few TRBJ1-2 TRBV27 NA CASSFSQGDPIYGYTF TGTGCCAGCAGTTTTTCACAGGGTGACCCCATCTATGGCTACACCTTC
NA TRBJ1-2 TRBV6-1 NA CASRPGVSGGYTF TGTGCCAGCAGGCCAGGGGTTTCGGGTGGCTACACCTTC
NA TRBJ1-5 TRBV28 NA CASSLNTGQKQGLQRNQPQHF TGTGCCAGCAGCCTCAACACCGGACAGAAGCAGGGGTTGCAGCGTAATCAGCCCCAGCATTTT
NA TRBJ1-3 TRBV13 TRBD1 CASSYPGQGRSGNTIYF TGTGCCAGCAGCTACCCAGGACAGGGGCGCTCTGGAAACACCATATATTTT
NA TRBJ1-1 TRBV6-1 NA CASSEPYTTGRGWTEAFF TGTGCCAGCAGTGAACCTTATACCACAGGGCGTGGTTGGACTGAAGCTTTCTTT
NA TRBJ1-6 TRBV4-1 NA CASSQEGRRTSPLHF TGCGCCAGCAGCCAAGAGGGGAGGCGTACTTCACCCCTCCACTTT
once TRBJ1-2 TRBV5-5 TRBD1 CASNNRGLDYGYTF TGTGCCAGCAACAACAGGGGGCTGGACTATGGCTACACCTTC
NA TRBJ2-5 TRBV10-3 NA CAISPGLETQYF TGTGCCATCAGCCCAGGGTTGGAGACCCAGTACTTC
NA TRBJ1-4 TRBV4-1 TRBD1 CASSQKGQGIFPFTNEKLFF TGCGCCAGCAGCCAAAAAGGACAGGGGATTTTCCCTTTCACTAATGAAAAACTGTTTTTT
NA TRBJ2-5 TRBV6-1 NA CASLIRGRETQYF TGTGCCAGCCTGATTCGCGGGCGGGAGACCCAGTACTTC
once TRBJ2-7 TRBV5-1 TRBD1 CASSLTGYPYEQYF TGCGCCAGCAGCCTGACAGGGTACCCCTACGAGCAGTACTTC
NA TRBJ2-1 TRBV27 TRBD2 CASSLFQRGGNEQFF TGTGCCAGCAGTTTATTCCAGCGGGGAGGGAATGAGCAGTTCTTC
NA TRBJ2-4 TRBV7-8 TRBD2 CASSRHGGDPTVAKNIQYF TGTGCCAGCAGCCGCCACGGGGGGGACCCTACGGTAGCCAAAAACATTCAGTACTTC
NA TRBJ1-6 TRBV6-1 NA CATRQDRLDSPLHF TGTGCCACCAGACAAGACAGACTCGATTCACCCCTCCACTTT
few TRBJ1-1 TRBV7-6 TRBD1 CASSPTGPHTEAFF TGTGCCAGCAGCCCGACAGGGCCCCACACTGAAGCTTTCTTT
NA TRBJ2-1 TRBV28 NA CASSRGGLRGNEQFF TGTGCCAGCAGTCGCGGGGGCCTCCGGGGGAATGAGCAGTTCTTC
NA TRBJ2-5 TRBV5-1 NA CASSLPLHLKRQPQETQYF TGCGCCAGCAGCCTTCCCCTCCACCTCAAACGACAGCCGCAAGAGACCCAGTACTTC
NA TRBJ1-2 TRBV6-1 TRBD1 CASSGGTGDCYGYTF TGTGCCAGCAGTGGAGGGACAGGGGACTGCTATGGCTACACCTTC
NA TRBJ2-7 TRBV2 TRBD2 CASRGLALVYEQYF TGTGCCAGCAGAGGACTAGCTTTGGTCTACGAGCAGTACTTC
NA TRBJ2-6 TRBV2 TRBD1 CASSGTGVSGANVLTF TGTGCCAGCAGTGGGACAGGTGTCTCTGGGGCCAACGTCCTGACTTTC
NA TRBJ2-7 TRBV6-1 TRBD2 CASSEGGTSGGRHRYEQYF TGTGCCAGCAGTGAAGGCGGGACTAGCGGGGGGCGGCACCGCTACGAGCAGTACTTC
NA TRBJ2-7 TRBV19 TRBD1 CASSTPDRGRYEQYF TGTGCCAGTAGTACCCCCGACAGGGGGCGGTACGAGCAGTACTTC
NA TRBJ2-7 TRBV7-9 TRBD2 CASTTWGGNEQYF TGTGCCAGCACCACCTGGGGGGGTAACGAGCAGTACTTC
NA TRBJ2-1 TRBV7-2 TRBD2 CASSLGASGEYNEQFF TGTGCCAGCAGCTTAGGGGCTAGCGGGGAATACAATGAGCAGTTCTTC
few TRBJ1-2 TRBV11-1 NA CASSLAPDGRSYGYTF TGTGCCAGCAGCTTAGCACCCGACGGGAGAAGCTATGGCTACACCTTC
NA TRBJ2-2 TRBV19 TRBD1 CASSMGQYTGELFF TGTGCCAGTAGTATGGGACAGTACACCGGGGAGCTGTTTTTT
NA TRBJ1-1 TRBV11-2 TRBD1 CASSLRTGLSTEAFF TGTGCCAGCAGCCTTAGGACAGGGTTATCGACTGAAGCTTTCTTT
NA TRBJ1-1 TRBV9 NA CASSVFPPGILNTEAFF TGTGCCAGCAGCGTATTCCCGCCAGGGATATTGAACACTGAAGCTTTCTTT
NA TRBJ1-5 TRBV7-8 NA CASSLVGDQPQHF TGTGCCAGCAGCTTAGTAGGGGATCAGCCCCAGCATTTT
NA TRBJ1-1 TRBV11-2 NA CASSFCVAGANTEAFF TGTGCCAGCAGCTTTTGCGTAGCGGGGGCGAACACTGAAGCTTTCTTT
NA TRBJ1-6 TRBV4-1 NA CASSQGYLNSPLHF TGCGCCAGCAGCCAAGGGTACTTAAATTCACCCCTCCACTTT
NA TRBJ1-2 TRBV27 TRBD1 CASRRTGGSTALNYGYTF TGTGCCAGCAGGAGAACAGGGGGGAGTACGGCGCTTAACTATGGCTACACCTTC
once TRBJ1-2 TRBV5-1 NA CASSLIQGIYGYTF TGCGCCAGCAGCTTGATACAGGGTATCTATGGCTACACCTTC
once TRBJ2-5 TRBV14 NA CASSKTGAGYQETQYF TGTGCCAGCAGCAAAACAGGGGCGGGGTACCAAGAGACCCAGTACTTC
NA TRBJ1-2 TRBV20-1 NA CGASRDGYTF TGCGGCGCCAGTCGGGATGGCTACACCTTC